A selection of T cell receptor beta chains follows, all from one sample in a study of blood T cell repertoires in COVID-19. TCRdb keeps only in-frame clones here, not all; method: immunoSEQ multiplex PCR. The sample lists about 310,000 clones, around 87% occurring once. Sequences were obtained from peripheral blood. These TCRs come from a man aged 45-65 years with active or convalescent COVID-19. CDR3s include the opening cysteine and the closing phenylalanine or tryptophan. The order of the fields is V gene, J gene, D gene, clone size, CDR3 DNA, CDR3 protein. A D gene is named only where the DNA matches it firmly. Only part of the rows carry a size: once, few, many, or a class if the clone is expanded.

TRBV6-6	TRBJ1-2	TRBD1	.	TGTGCCAGCAGTTACGCCAGACAGGGGATCTATGGCTACACCTTC	CASSYARQGIYGYTF
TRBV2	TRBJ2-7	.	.	TGTGCCAGCAGTGAAGGTCCGCTTAGCTCCTACGAGCAGTACTTC	CASSEGPLSSYEQYF
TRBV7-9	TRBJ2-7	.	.	TGTGCCAGCAGCTTTATGGGGCACGAGCAGTACTTC	CASSFMGHEQYF
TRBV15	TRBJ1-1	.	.	TGTGCCACCAGCAGAGAAGTATCCGGGAGGGTCAACGCTGAAGCTTTCTTT	CATSREVSGRVNAEAFF
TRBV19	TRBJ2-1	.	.	TGTGCCAGTAGCCCGATAAACAGTGAGCAGTTCTTC	CASSPINSEQFF
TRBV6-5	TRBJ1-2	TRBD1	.	TGTGCCATCACGACAGGGAACTATGGCTACACCTTC	CAITTGNYGYTF
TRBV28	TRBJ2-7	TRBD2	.	TGTGCCAGCAGTCCACGGACTAGCGGGAGATACTACGAGCAGTACTTC	CASSPRTSGRYYEQYF
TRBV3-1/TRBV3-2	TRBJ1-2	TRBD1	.	TGTGCCAGCAGCCAAGGAGGGACAGGGGGCTTCTCCTTC	CASSQGGTGGFSF
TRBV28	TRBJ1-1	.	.	TGTGCCAGCAGTCCAGGGGACACTGAAGCTTTCTTT	CASSPGDTEAFF
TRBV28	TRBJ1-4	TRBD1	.	TGTGCCAGCAGTACTTTGTCGGACAGGGAAGATGAAAAACTGTTTTTT	CASSTLSDREDEKLFF
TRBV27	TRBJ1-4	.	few	TGTGCCAGCAGTTTCGGAGGGGTTAAAAAACTGTTTTTT	CASSFGGVKKLFF